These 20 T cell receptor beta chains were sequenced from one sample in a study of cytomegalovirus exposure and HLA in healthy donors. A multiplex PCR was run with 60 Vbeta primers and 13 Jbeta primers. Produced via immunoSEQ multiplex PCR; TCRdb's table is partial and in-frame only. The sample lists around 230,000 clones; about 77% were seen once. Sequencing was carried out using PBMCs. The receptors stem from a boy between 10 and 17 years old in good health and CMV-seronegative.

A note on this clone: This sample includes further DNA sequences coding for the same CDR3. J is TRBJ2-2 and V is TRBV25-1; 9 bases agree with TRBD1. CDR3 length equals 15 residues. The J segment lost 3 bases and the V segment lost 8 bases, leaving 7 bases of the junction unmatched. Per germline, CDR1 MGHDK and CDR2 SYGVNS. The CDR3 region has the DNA TGTGCCAGCTATCCGGGACAGGGCTACACCGGGGAGCTGTTTTTT. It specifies CASYPGQGYTGELFF.

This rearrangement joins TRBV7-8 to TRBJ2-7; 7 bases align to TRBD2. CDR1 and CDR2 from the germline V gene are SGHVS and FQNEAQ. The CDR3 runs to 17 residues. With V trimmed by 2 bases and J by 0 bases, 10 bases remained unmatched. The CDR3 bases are TGTGCCAGCAGCTTATTCGCTAGCGGCGTCCTCTCCTACGAGCAGTACTTC. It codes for CASSLFASGVLSYEQYF.

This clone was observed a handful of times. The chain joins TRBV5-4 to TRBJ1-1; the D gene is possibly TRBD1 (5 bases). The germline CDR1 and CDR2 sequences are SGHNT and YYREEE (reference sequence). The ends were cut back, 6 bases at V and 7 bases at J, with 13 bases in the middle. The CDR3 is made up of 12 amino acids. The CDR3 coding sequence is TGTGCCAGCATCCTCTGGGGGGTTGAAGCTTTCTTT. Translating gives CASILWGVEAFF.

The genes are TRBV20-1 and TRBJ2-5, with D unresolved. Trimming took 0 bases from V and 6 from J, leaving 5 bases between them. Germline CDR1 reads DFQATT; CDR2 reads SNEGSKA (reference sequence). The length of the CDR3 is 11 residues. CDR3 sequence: CSARDLQTQYF. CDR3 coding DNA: TGCAGTGCTAGAGATCTCCAGACCCAGTACTTC.

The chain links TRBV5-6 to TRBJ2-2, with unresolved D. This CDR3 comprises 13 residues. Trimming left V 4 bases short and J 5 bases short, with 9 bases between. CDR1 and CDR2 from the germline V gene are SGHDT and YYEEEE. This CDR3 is CASSLSPTGELFF. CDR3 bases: TGTGCCAGCAGCCTCTCTCCGACCGGGGAGCTGTTTTTT. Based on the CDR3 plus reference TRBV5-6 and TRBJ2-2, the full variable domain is DAGVTQSPTHLIKTRGQQVTLRCSPKSGHDTVSWYQQALGQGPQFIFQYYEEEERQRGNFPDRFSGHQFPNYSSELNVNALLLGDSALYLCASSLSPTGELFFGEGSRLTVL.

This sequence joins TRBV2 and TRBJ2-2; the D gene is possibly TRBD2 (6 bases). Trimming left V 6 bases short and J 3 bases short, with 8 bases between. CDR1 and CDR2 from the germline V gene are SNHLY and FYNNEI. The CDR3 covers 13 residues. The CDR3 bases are TGTGCCAGCAGACTAGCCGACACCGGGGAGCTGTTTTTT. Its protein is CASRLADTGELFF.

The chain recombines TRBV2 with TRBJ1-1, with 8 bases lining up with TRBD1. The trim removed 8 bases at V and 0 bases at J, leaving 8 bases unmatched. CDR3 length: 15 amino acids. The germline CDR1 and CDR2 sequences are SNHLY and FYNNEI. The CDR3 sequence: CASLRDRSMNTEAFF. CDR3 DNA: TGTGCCAGCCTTAGGGACAGGAGCATGAACACTGAAGCTTTCTTT.

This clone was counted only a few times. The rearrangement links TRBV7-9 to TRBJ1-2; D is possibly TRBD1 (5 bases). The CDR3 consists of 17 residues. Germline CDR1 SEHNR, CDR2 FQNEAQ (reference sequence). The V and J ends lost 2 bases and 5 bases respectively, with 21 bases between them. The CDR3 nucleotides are TGTGCCAGCAGCTTATGGATGGGGGGGACGGGAATATATGGCTACACCTTC. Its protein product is CASSLWMGGTGIYGYTF.

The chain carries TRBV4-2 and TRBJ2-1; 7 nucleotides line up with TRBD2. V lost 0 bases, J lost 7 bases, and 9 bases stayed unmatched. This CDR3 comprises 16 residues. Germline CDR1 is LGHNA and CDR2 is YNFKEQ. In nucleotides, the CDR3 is TGTGCCAGCAGCCAAGAGGCGGGGGATCTTTCTAATGAGCAGTTCTTC. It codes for CASSQEAGDLSNEQFF.

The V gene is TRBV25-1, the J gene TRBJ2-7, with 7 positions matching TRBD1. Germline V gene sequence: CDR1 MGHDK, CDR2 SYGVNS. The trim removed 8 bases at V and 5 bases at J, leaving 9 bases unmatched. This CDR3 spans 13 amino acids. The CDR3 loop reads CASWGNRGHEQYF. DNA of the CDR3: TGTGCCAGCTGGGGGAACAGGGGCCACGAGCAGTACTTC.

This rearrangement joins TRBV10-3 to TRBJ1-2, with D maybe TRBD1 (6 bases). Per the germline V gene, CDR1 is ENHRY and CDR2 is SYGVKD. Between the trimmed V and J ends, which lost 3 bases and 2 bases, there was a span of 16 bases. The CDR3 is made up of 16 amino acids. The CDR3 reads CAISERIGGANYGYTF. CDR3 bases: TGTGCCATCAGTGAACGAATCGGGGGGGCGAACTATGGCTACACCTTC.

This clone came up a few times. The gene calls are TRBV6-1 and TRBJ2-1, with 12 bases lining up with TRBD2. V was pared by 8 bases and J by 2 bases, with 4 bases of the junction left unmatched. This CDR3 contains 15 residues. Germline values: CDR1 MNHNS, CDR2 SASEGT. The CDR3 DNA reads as TGTGCCAGCTACGGACTAGCGGGGACCTACAATGAGCAGTTCTTC. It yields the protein CASYGLAGTYNEQFF.

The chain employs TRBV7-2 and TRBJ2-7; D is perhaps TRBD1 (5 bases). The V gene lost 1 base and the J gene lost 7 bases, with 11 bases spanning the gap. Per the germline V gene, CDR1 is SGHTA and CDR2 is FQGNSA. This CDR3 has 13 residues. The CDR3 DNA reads TGTGCCAGCAGCTTAGGCCCAGGGAATGAGCAGTACTTC. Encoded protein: CASSLGPGNEQYF.

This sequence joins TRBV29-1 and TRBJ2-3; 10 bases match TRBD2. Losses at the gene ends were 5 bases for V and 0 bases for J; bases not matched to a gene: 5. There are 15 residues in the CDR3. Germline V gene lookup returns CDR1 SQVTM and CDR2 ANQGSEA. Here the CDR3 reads CSVRWTSGSTDTQYF. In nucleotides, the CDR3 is TGCAGCGTTCGTTGGACTAGCGGAAGCACAGATACGCAGTATTTT.

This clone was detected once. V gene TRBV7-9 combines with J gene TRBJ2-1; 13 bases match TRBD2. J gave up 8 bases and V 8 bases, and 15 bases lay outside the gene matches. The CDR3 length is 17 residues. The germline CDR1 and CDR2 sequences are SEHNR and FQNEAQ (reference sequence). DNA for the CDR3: TGTGCCAGCCCGACAGGGGGCACTAGCGGGAGGGAGGATGAGCAGTTCTTC. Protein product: CASPTGGTSGREDEQFF.

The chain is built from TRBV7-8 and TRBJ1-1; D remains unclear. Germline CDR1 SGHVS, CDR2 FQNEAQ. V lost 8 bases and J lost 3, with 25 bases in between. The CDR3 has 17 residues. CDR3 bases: TGTGCCAGCGCAGCTTGGATAATCGGGGATGAGGACACTGAAGCTTTCTTT. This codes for CASAAWIIGDEDTEAFF.

The CDR3 DNA reads TGTGCCAGCAGCTTAGGGCCTGAGGTTCAGCCCCAGCATTTT. The encoded protein is CASSLGPEVQPQHF. This chain connects TRBV7-2 to TRBJ1-5, with no clear D. The CDR3 extends over 14 amino acids. CDR1 and CDR2 from the germline V gene are SGHTA and FQGNSA. Trimming pared 1 base from V and 6 bases from J, leaving 10 bases between.

DNA of the CDR3: TGTGCCAGCAGTTACTTGCGGGGGGGGGACAATGAGCAGTTCTTC. Its protein product is CASSYLRGGDNEQFF. The chain combines TRBV6-5 with TRBJ2-1; TRBD2 agrees at 9 bases. CDR3 length: 15 residues. V dropped 1 base and J dropped 5; count of bases not matched to a gene: 3. Germline V lookup: CDR1 MNHEY, CDR2 SVGAGI.

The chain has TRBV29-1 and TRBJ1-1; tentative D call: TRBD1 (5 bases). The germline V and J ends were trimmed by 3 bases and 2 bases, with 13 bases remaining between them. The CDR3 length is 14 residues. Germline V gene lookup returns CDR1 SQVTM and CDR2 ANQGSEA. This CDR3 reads CSVERQGFNTEAFF. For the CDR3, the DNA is TGCAGCGTTGAGCGGCAGGGTTTTAACACTGAAGCTTTCTTT.

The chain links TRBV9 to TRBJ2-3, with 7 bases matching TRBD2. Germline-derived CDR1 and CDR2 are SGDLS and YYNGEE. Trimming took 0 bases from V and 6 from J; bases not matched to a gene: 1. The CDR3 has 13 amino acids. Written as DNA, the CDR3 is TGTGCCAGCAGCGTAGGACTAGCCGATACGCAGTATTTT. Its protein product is CASSVGLADTQYF. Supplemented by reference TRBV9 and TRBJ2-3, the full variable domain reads DSGVTQTPKHLITATGQRVTLRCSPRSGDLSVYWYQQSLDQGLQFLIQYYNGEERAKGNILERFSAQQFPDLHSELNLSSLELGDSALYFCASSVGLADTQYFGPGTRLTVL.